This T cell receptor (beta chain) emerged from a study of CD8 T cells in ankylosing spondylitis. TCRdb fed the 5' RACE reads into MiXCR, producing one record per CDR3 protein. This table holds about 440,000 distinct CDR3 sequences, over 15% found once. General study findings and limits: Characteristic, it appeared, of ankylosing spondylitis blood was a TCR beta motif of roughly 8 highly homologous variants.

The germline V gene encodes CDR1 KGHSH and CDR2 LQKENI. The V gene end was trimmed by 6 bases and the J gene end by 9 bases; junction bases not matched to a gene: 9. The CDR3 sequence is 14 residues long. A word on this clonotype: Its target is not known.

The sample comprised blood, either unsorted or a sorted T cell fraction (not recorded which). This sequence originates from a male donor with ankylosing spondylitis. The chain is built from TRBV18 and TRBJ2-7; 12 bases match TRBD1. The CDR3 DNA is TGTGCCAGCTCCACTGGGACAGGGGGCAGCGGGCAGTACTTC. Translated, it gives CASSTGTGGSGQYF.